Given below is one TCR beta chain in context. Original analysis: Scientists estimated how many nucleated cells there were by amplifying reference gene primers. TCRdb's table, derived via immunoSEQ multiplex PCR, lists solely in-frame clones and lacks some. The V and J calls and clone size come from that table; D and trimming were worked out from the DNA. This sample carries about 220,000 clones, 84% of them seen once, and the ten largest clones take about 9.7%. V lost 3 bases, J lost 4 bases, and 6 bases lay in between. This CDR3 has 12 residues. The germline CDR1 and CDR2 sequences are MDHEN and SYDVKM. These data are taken from a study of blood T cell repertoires in COVID-19. Study-level background: Some COVID-19 samples were acute and others convalescent; all came from the United States, Italy and Spain. PBMCs, B-cell-depleted T cells, or T cells were the source of the cDNA or gDNA that made up the material.

Sequencing was done on a sample of peripheral blood. The V and J genes are TRBV28 and TRBJ1-1; D is ambiguous. The sequence derives from a middle-aged man with active or convalescent COVID-19. The CDR3 DNA reads as TGTGCCAGCAGTTTCGGAGGCACTGAAGCTTTCTTT. Its protein is CASSFGGTEAFF.